This entry is about one T cell receptor (beta chain). What it binds is not known. Noted treatment: oral pan-JAK inhibitor, 5-10 mg twice daily. The entry originates in a study of CD8+ T cells in alopecia areata. Sequencing templates came from extracted RNA that was reverse transcribed into cDNA. Data came from immunoSEQ multiplex PCR; TCRdb stores just in-frame clones and leaves some out. The data contain approximately 200,000 clones, about 40% of them singletons. Findings and limits, study-wide: Many expanded lesional clones persisted during tofacitinib (in both scalp and blood).

V was clipped by 7 bases and J by 1 base; unmatched bases: 14. CDR3 length: 17 amino acids. The V gene's germline CDR1 is SGHTA and CDR2 FQGNSA. The chain carries TRBV7-2 and TRBJ2-5; 8 bases fit TRBD2. The sequence came from a human donor with alopecia areata. The sample was CD4+ T cells sorted from blood, taken at approximately week 39, from a patient treated with tofacitinib. CDR3 sequence: CASTMRGFSGTQETQYF. CDR3 DNA: TGTGCCAGCACCATGAGGGGATTTAGCGGGACCCAAGAGACCCAGTACTTC. The full variable domain, its missing parts supplied by reference TRBV7-2 and TRBJ2-5, is GAGVSQSPSNKVTEKGKDVELRCDPISGHTALYWYRQSLGQGLEFLIYFQGNSAPDKSGLPSDRFSAERTGGSVSTLTIQRTQQEDSAVYLCASTMRGFSGTQETQYFGPGTRLLVL.